These T cell receptor beta chains were read from a single sample in a study of T-cell memory formation after mild COVID-19. TCRdb fed the 5' RACE reads into MiXCR, producing one record per CDR3 protein. Among roughly 160,000 distinct CDR3 sequences listed, roughly 13% were seen once. Input material: PBMCs or a T cell subset sorted from them (not recorded which). These receptors were taken from a man between 18 and 29 years old who had mild COVID-19 (a few samples of this study predate the infection). Cell type and time point are not known. The CDR3 runs from the conserved cysteine through the conserved F or W.

>TRBJ1-2|TRBV7-9
CASSLAQGSTF
>TRBJ2-5|TRBV29-1
CSAFGWDGQETQYF
>TRBJ2-7|TRBV20-1
CSARPGTGDSEQYF
>TRBJ2-6|TRBV6-1
CASRQTGLSGANVLTF
>TRBJ1-2|TRBV30
CAWPDGYTF
>TRBJ1-5|TRBV9
CASSATALLVPQHF
>TRBJ2-7|TRBV4-1
CASSQVRTGGSQAGSEQYF
>TRBJ1-5|TRBV4-1
CASSQDRDSSDNQPQHF
>TRBJ2-7|TRBV20-1
CSASRGGWSEQYF
>TRBJ1-1|TRBV7-9
CASRAGKSEAFF
>TRBJ2-3|TRBV3-1
CASSTRFRRGDDTQYF
>TRBJ1-1|TRBV4-2
CASSQDIGEGTEAFF
>TRBJ1-1|TRBV9
CASATGVETEAFF
>TRBJ2-1|TRBV19
CASSNPLGAPFF
>TRBJ1-5|TRBV6-6
CASSIRQGFNQPQHF
>TRBJ2-2|TRBV12-3/TRBV12-4
CASSWGQGDTGELFF
>TRBJ2-3|TRBV5-1
CASRLILSVDTQYF
>TRBJ2-5|TRBV3-1
CASSQVSGVVKTQYF
>TRBJ1-5|TRBV5-1
CASSLGGVHNQPQHF
>TRBJ2-3|TRBV28
CASSLQRPSTDTQYF
>TRBJ2-7|TRBV7-9
CAIHGAAEQYF
>TRBJ1-1|TRBV20-1
CSAGDRGRTEAFF
>TRBJ1-6|TRBV5-1
CASSRAGGTDSPLHF
>TRBJ2-4|TRBV20-1
CSASSGTGRSGIQYF
>TRBJ2-6|TRBV5-1
CASRDPIGGFSLGANVLTF
>TRBJ2-2|TRBV7-3
CASSPRIFGQGGTGELFF
>TRBJ2-4|TRBV29-1
CSVADRLAKNIQYF
>TRBJ1-1|TRBV7-2
CASSFLGQGGTEAFF
>TRBJ2-1|TRBV6-5
CASSWEREQFF
>TRBJ2-7|TRBV29-1
CSVGHPSYEQYF
>TRBJ2-6|TRBV7-2
CASSSVASGANVLTF
>TRBJ1-6|TRBV7-2
CASSFTPIGQAGSPLHF
>TRBJ2-7|TRBV7-2
CASSLATKGYEQYF
>TRBJ1-1|TRBV6-5
CASSAGKNTEAFF
>TRBJ1-6|TRBV6-5
CASSLTGVIYNSPLHF
>TRBJ2-5|TRBV2
CASSKASGRQETQYF
>TRBJ2-5|TRBV12-3/TRBV12-4
CASSRDFTGTQYF
>TRBJ2-6|TRBV27
CASTTSAWANVLTF
>TRBJ1-3|TRBV7-8
CASSLVDRSRNTIYF